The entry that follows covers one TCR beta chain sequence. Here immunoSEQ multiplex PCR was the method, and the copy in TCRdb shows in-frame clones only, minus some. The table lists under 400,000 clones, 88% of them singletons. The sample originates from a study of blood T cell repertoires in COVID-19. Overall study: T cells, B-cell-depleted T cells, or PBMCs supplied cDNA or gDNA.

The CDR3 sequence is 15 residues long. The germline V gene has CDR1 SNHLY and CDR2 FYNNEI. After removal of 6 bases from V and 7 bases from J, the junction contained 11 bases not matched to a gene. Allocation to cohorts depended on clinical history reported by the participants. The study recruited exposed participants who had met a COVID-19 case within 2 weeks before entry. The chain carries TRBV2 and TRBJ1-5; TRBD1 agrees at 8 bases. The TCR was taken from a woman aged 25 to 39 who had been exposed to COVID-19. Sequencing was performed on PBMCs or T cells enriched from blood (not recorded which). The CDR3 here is CASSGQGGYSQPQHF. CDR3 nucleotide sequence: TGTGCCAGCAGCGGACAGGGTGGGTACTCCCAGCCCCAGCATTTT.